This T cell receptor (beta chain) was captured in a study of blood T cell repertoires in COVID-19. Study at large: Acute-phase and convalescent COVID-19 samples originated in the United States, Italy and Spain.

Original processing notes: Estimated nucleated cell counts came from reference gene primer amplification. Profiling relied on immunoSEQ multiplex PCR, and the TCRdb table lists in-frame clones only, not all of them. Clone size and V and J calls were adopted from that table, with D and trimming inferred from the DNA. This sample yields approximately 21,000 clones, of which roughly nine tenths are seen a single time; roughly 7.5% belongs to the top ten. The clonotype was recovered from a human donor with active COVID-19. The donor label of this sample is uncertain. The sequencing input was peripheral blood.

The CDR3 DNA follows: TGTGCCAGCAGCCAGACAGGGACGGGAGATCAGCCCCAGCATTTT. This encodes CASSQTGTGDQPQHF. The chain carries TRBV16 and TRBJ1-5, with 7 bases lining up with TRBD1. This CDR3 is built from 15 residues. V trimming: 3 bases; J trimming: 5 bases; junction bases outside the gene matches: 7. CDR1 is KGHSY, CDR2 FQNENV, per germline.